This T cell receptor (beta chain) emerged from a study of T cell clones after liver transplantation. On the study more broadly: TCRbeta sequencing after a pre-transplant mixed lymphocyte reaction identified graft-donor-reactive clones, later tracked in post-transplant blood. Pre-transplant mixed lymphocyte reactions yielded third-party-reactive TCRbeta sequences as comparators for graft-donor-reactive sequences. Samples came pre-transplant, pre-randomization before withdrawal, and post-randomization after withdrawal ended.

Overall study findings and caveats: In most of the 8 subjects, circulating graft-donor-reactive CD4 TCRbeta sequences fell significantly after transplant.

About this clone itself: Its antigen is undetermined.

Produced via immunoSEQ multiplex PCR; TCRdb's table is partial and in-frame only. The data contain around 110,000 clones, 90% of them singletons. CDR1 SGHDT and CDR2 YYEEEE come from the germline V gene. Trimming took 0 bases from V and 0 from J, leaving 11 bases between them. The CDR3 is made up of 16 amino acids. This material consisted of CD4+ T cells from blood, taken 12 months after liver transplant. The source is a human patient who received a liver transplant. A share of the T cells may be of graft donor origin. The chain uses TRBV5-6 and TRBJ2-3; the D is unclear. CDR3 DNA: TGTGCCAGCAGCTTGGCTGTCCGGGCTAGCACAGATACGCAGTATTTT. This encodes CASSLAVRASTDTQYF.